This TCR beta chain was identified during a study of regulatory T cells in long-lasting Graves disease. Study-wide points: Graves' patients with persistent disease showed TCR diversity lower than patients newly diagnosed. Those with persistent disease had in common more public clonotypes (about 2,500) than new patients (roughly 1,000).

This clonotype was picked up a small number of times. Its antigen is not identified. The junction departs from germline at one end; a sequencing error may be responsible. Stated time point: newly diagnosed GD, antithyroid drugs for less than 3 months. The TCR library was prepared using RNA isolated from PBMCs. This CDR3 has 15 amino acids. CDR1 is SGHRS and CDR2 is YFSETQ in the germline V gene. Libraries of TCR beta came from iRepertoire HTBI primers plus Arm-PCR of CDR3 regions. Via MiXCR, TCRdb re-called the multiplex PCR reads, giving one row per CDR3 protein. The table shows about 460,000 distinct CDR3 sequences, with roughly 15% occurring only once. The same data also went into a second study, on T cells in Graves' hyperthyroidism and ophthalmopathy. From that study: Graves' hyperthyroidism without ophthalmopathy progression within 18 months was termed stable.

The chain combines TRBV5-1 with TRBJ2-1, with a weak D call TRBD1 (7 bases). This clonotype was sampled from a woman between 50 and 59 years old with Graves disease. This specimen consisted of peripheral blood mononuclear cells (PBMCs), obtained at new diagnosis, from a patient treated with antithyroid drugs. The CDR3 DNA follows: TGCGCCAGCAGCCCAGGGACAGAGACGACTAGTCGATCACTCTTC. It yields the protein CASSPGTETTSRSLF.